This TCR beta chain comes out of a study of shared clonotypes between healthy human individuals. Overall study results and limits: The low donor count limited represented genetic and exposure-history diversity. Incompleteness in sorted-subset sequencing, despite large depth, was shown by rarefaction.

This clone was observed at least ten times. Its target is unknown. Method: immunoSEQ multiplex PCR; TCRdb's copy keeps in-frame clones and lacks some. The sample gives hundreds of thousands of clones, 55% to 75% of which show up once; approximately 2% is in the top ten. The CDR3 runs 16 residues. Losses at the gene ends were 4 bases for V and 2 bases for J; bases not matched to a gene: 3. Looked up from germline, CDR1 is SGHAT and CDR2 is FQNNGV. The chain links TRBV11-2 to TRBJ2-5; TRBD2 matches at 14 bases. Sequenced sample: memory CD4+ T cells sorted from blood. Subset of the sample: CD45RA-negative fraction. This sequence originates from a woman aged 25 to 39 in good health. The CDR3 spells CASSSGLAGAQETQYF. Written as DNA, the CDR3 is TGTGCCAGCAGCTCGGGACTAGCGGGGGCACAAGAGACCCAGTACTTC.